Presented here are 19 T cell receptor beta chains from one specimen sequenced in a study of radiation and T cells in renal cell carcinoma. The method was immunoSEQ multiplex PCR; TCRdb's version includes in-frame clones alone and lacks a portion of them. The sample lists over 35,000 clones; about 82% were seen once. Time point meaning: blood 4 weeks post-SBRT, at nephrectomy. The treatment is: 15 Gy SBRT to primary tumor, nephrectomy 4 weeks later. The sample in question was blood, obtained from a patient whose treatment included radiotherapy and nephrectomy. The receptor source for this set is a woman in her 70s with renal cell carcinoma.

The V and J genes are TRBV6-5 and TRBJ1-1, with D uncertain. Per the germline V gene, CDR1 is MNHEY and CDR2 is SVGAGI. The CDR3 is made up of 13 amino acids. Between the trimmed V and J ends, which lost 5 bases and 4 bases, there was a span of 11 bases. In nucleotides, the CDR3 is TGTGCCAGCAGTCCCCTTGGGATCACTGAAGCTTTCTTT. Its translation: CASSPLGITEAFF.

The chain carries TRBV25-1 and TRBJ2-1; D is undetermined. Trimming took off 8 bases at V and 8 bases at J, with 13 bases between the two ends. The CDR3 length is 12 residues. CDR1 is MGHDK and CDR2 is SYGVNS in the germline V gene. CDR3 sequence (DNA): TGTGCCAGCTCAGACCTTTCAGATGAGCAGTTCTTC. Protein: CASSDLSDEQFF.

The chain carries TRBV15 and TRBJ2-5; D unresolved. Germline V gives CDR1 LNHNV, CDR2 YYDKDF (reference sequence). The CDR3 spans 13 residues. Trimming cost V 0 bases and J 5 bases, with 7 bases left between them. CDR3 in amino acids: CATSREAGETQYF. The CDR3 DNA reads TGTGCCACCAGCAGAGAGGCCGGTGAGACCCAGTACTTC.

The gene calls are TRBV5-1 and TRBJ2-3; 9 nucleotides match TRBD2. Germline CDR1 reads SGHRS; CDR2 reads YFSETQ. The CDR3 loop spans 16 amino acids. V was pared by 1 base and J by 5 bases, with 8 bases of the junction left unmatched. CDR3 region: CASSLNGLAGKDTQYF. CDR3 nucleotides: TGCGCCAGCAGCTTGAATGGGCTAGCGGGAAAAGATACGCAGTATTTT.

This clone was detected only a few times. This sequence joins TRBV7-9 and TRBJ2-7; 14 nucleotides line up with TRBD2. The ends lost 5 bases at V and 3 bases at J; junction bases unmatched: 15. This CDR3 contains 19 residues. CDR1 is SEHNR and CDR2 is FQNEAQ in the germline V gene (reference sequence). The CDR3 bases are TGTGCCAGCAGCCCCTCCCGGTCGACTAGCGGGAGGGCCTACTACGAGCAGTACTTC. Amino acids: CASSPSRSTSGRAYYEQYF.

Sample share makes this clone medium-sized. The V gene is TRBV6-6, the J gene TRBJ2-1; 9 positions agree with TRBD2. The CDR3 covers 16 residues. V lost 5 bases, J lost 2 bases, and 7 bases stayed unmatched. The germline V gene encodes CDR1 MNHNY and CDR2 SVGAGI (reference sequence). CDR3 in amino acids: CASSPSAGGPYNEQFF. The CDR3 bases are TGTGCCAGCAGTCCTTCAGCGGGGGGACCCTACAATGAGCAGTTCTTC.

CDR3 nucleotides: TGTGCCAGCAAAATAGCGGGAGAGATGACAGATACGCAGTATTTT. Amino acid sequence: CASKIAGEMTDTQYF. This chain uses TRBV19 with TRBJ2-3; 9 nucleotides line up with TRBD2. Germline V gene lookup returns CDR1 LNHDA and CDR2 SQIVND (reference sequence). The junction had 10 bases not matched to a gene; V was cut back by 9 bases and J by 3 bases. The CDR3 covers 15 residues.

The V call is TRBV29-1, the J call TRBJ1-2; possible D gene TRBD1, 5 bases. Deletions cut 5 bases from V and 4 bases from J, with 14 bases between. Germline CDR1 SQVTM, CDR2 ANQGSEA. CDR3 length equals 13 residues. The CDR3 region has the DNA TGCAGCGTTTCCGCGGGGACGGTCTATGGCTACACCTTC. Its protein is CSVSAGTVYGYTF.

Within the sample, this clone is medium-sized. J is TRBJ1-1 and V is TRBV5-1; no definite D call. From germline, CDR1 is SGHRS and CDR2 YFSETQ. The CDR3 is made up of 15 amino acids. V gave up 0 bases and J gave up 5 bases, with 14 bases separating them. CDR3 DNA sequence: TGCGCCAGCAGCTTGGCGAGCGGCTCGGGGACTGAAGCTTTCTTT. Translated: CASSLASGSGTEAFF.

The CDR3 DNA is TGTGCCAGCAGCTCGGACAGGGGCAATGAGCAGTTCTTC. This gives the protein CASSSDRGNEQFF. The V call is TRBV7-2, the J call TRBJ2-1; the match to TRBD1 covers 9 bases. The CDR3 is 13 amino acids. With 4 bases clipped from V and 6 bases from J, the junction kept 1 base outside the gene matches. Germline V gives CDR1 SGHTA, CDR2 FQGNSA.

The rearrangement uses TRBV6-5 and TRBJ2-1, with TRBD2 as a possible D gene (6 bases). V lost 0 bases and J lost 7, with 13 bases in between. CDR3 length equals 15 residues. Looked up from germline, CDR1 is MNHEY and CDR2 is SVGAGI. This CDR3 is CASSYSTREHNEQFF. DNA of the CDR3: TGTGCCAGCAGTTACTCGACGCGGGAACATAATGAGCAGTTCTTC.

This clone has a single count. The gene calls are TRBV4-1 and TRBJ2-3; 8 bases agree with TRBD2. Per the germline V gene, CDR1 is MGHRA and CDR2 is YSYEKL. V shed 2 bases and J 3 bases; nucleotides not matched to a gene: 1. The CDR3 length is 14 residues. In DNA, the CDR3 is TGCGCCAGCAGCCAACGACTAGCGACAGATACGCAGTATTTT. Translating gives CASSQRLATDTQYF.

The chain couples TRBV4-1 to TRBJ2-7; D may be TRBD1 or TRBD2 (5 bases each). The V gene lost 1 base and the J gene lost 9 bases, with 25 bases spanning the gap. The V gene's germline CDR1 is MGHRA and CDR2 YSYEKL. There are 17 residues in the CDR3. CDR3 in amino acids: CASSQGGGGLASGMQYF. The CDR3 DNA follows: TGCGCCAGCAGCCAAGGTGGGGGTGGGCTAGCTTCTGGTATGCAGTACTTC.

The rearrangement links TRBV7-2 to TRBJ1-1; D unresolved. The germline CDR1 and CDR2 sequences are SGHTA and FQGNSA. This CDR3 comprises 14 residues. V was cut by 7 bases and J by 1 base, with 13 bases left in between. The CDR3 is CASKSPLPNTEAFF. The CDR3, as DNA: TGTGCCAGCAAGAGCCCTCTTCCGAACACTGAAGCTTTCTTT.

The genes are TRBV13 and TRBJ1-2; 10 bases line up with TRBD1. The J segment lost 1 base and the V segment lost 5 bases, leaving 7 bases of the junction unmatched. Germline lookup yields CDR1 PRHDT and CDR2 FYEKMQ (reference sequence). The CDR3 length is 16 residues. This chain's CDR3 is CASSQGQGIYNYGYTF. Written as DNA, the CDR3 is TGTGCCAGCAGCCAGGGACAGGGGATATATAACTATGGCTACACCTTC.

This clone was picked up one time. The chain combines TRBV6-6 with TRBJ2-1, with TRBD1 identical over 7 bases. CDR1 and CDR2 (germline): MNHNY, SVGAGI (reference sequence). V lost 6 bases to trimming and J lost 8 bases; unmatched junction nucleotides: 10. The CDR3 loop spans 14 amino acids. CDR3 in amino acids: CASRHGVQGDEQFF. The CDR3 DNA is TGTGCCAGCAGACACGGAGTTCAGGGGGATGAGCAGTTCTTC.

This sequence joins TRBV6-5 and TRBJ2-1, with TRBD2 matching over 12 bases. CDR1 is MNHEY, CDR2 SVGAGI, per germline. The V segment lost 4 bases and the J segment 6 bases; nucleotides outside the gene matches: 4. The CDR3 spans 15 residues. CDR3 nucleotides: TGTGCCAGCAGTTTTCTAGCGGGGGGGCCCAATGAGCAGTTCTTC. The encoded protein is CASSFLAGGPNEQFF.

V gene TRBV9 combines with J gene TRBJ2-1, with TRBD2 matching 8 bases. This CDR3 has 13 residues. V was pared by 6 bases and J by 11 bases, with 10 bases of the junction left unmatched. The germline gives CDR1 SGDLS, CDR2 YYNGEE. CDR3 sequence: CASIDSEREKQFF. In DNA, the CDR3 is TGTGCCAGCATAGACTCCGAGCGGGAGAAGCAGTTCTTC.

The chain couples TRBV9 to TRBJ2-2; 7 positions agree with TRBD1. The CDR3 totals 16 residues. The V segment lost 4 bases and the J segment 0 bases; nucleotides outside the gene matches: 6. CDR1 is SGDLS and CDR2 is YYNGEE in the germline V gene. The CDR3 spells CASSNRQGANTGELFF. The DNA of the CDR3 is TGTGCCAGCAGCAACCGACAGGGCGCGAACACCGGGGAGCTGTTTTTT.